A single sample is the source of the 19 T cell receptor beta chains below, sequenced in a study of cytomegalovirus exposure and HLA in healthy donors. The assay was immunoSEQ multiplex PCR, and TCRdb's table has in-frame clones only and misses some. The repertoire consists of 200,000 to 250,000 clones, with over 75% occurring once and the leading ten covering 1.5% to 2.5%. What was sequenced was PBMCs. The receptors were sampled from a woman in her late teens or twenties in good health and CMV-seropositive.

This chain links TRBV19 with TRBJ1-2; no clear D gene. V dropped 3 bases and J dropped 5 bases, with 10 bases sitting between them. Germline V CDR1 and CDR2: LNHDA, SQIVND (reference sequence). This CDR3 contains 13 residues. The CDR3 sequence: CASSMRVEYGYTF. CDR3 nucleotides: TGTGCCAGTAGTATGAGGGTAGAGTATGGCTACACCTTC.

The chain has TRBV7-3 and TRBJ2-1, with D possibly TRBD2 on 6 matching bases. The V end lost 5 bases, the J end lost 3 bases, and 14 bases lay between the germline ends. Germline CDR1 and CDR2: SGHTA and FQGTGA. The CDR3 runs to 15 residues. The CDR3 protein is CASSRLAASYNEQFF. The CDR3 region has the DNA TGTGCCAGCAGCCGATTAGCGGCAAGCTACAATGAGCAGTTCTTC.

The rearrangement uses TRBV5-6 and TRBJ1-1, with D tentatively TRBD1 (6 bases). The CDR3 is 16 amino acids. Germline loops: CDR1 SGHDT, CDR2 YYEEEE. Trimming removed 2 bases at V and 3 bases at J, with 17 bases between. In nucleotides, the CDR3 is TGTGCCAGCAGCTTAAATTGGGACACCGGGTACACTGAAGCTTTCTTT. Protein: CASSLNWDTGYTEAFF.

This sequence joins TRBV29-1 and TRBJ1-2; 7 positions agree with TRBD1. Germline V gene sequence: CDR1 SQVTM, CDR2 ANQGSEA. Trimming at V came to 6 bases and at J to 0 bases, leaving 4 bases not matched to a gene. This CDR3 spans 13 amino acids. In DNA form, the CDR3 reads TGCAGCGTCGGGGACAGACCTAACTATGGCTACACCTTC. Translating gives CSVGDRPNYGYTF.

The J gene is TRBJ1-5, the V gene TRBV6-6; 9 bases are a match to TRBD1. V lost 7 bases, J lost 3 bases, and 10 bases stayed unmatched. This CDR3 region has 16 residues. In germline, CDR1 is MNHNY, CDR2 SVGAGI (reference sequence). CDR3 DNA sequence: TGTGCCAGCACCGCCACCGGGACAGGGATCAATCAGCCCCAGCATTTT. Encoded protein: CASTATGTGINQPQHF.

This rearrangement joins TRBV30 to TRBJ2-1, with TRBD1 matching over 10 bases. The ends lost 2 bases at V and 6 bases at J; junction bases unmatched: 1. The CDR3 totals 13 residues. Germline values: CDR1 GTSNPN, CDR2 SVGIG (reference sequence). CDR3: CAWSRDRGNEQFF. Written as DNA, the CDR3 is TGTGCCTGGAGTAGGGACAGGGGCAATGAGCAGTTCTTC.

The chain uses TRBV5-1 and TRBJ1-1, with 7 nucleotides matching TRBD1. The CDR3 contains 16 residues. V lost 2 bases, J lost 7 bases, and 14 bases stayed unmatched. Germline CDR1 and CDR2: SGHRS and YFSETQ. The CDR3 nucleotides read TGCGCCAGCAGCTTAGAGGAGGACAGGAGGCGAGATGAAGCTTTCTTT. Translation gives CASSLEEDRRRDEAFF.

A single count supports this clone. V is TRBV6-5 and J is TRBJ2-2; 8 nucleotides line up with TRBD1. The CDR3 contains 15 residues. Trimming cost V 5 bases and J 1 base; bases outside gene matches: 3. Germline CDR1 MNHEY, CDR2 SVGAGI. CDR3: CASSKGQVNTGELFF. The CDR3 DNA reads as TGTGCCAGCAGTAAGGGACAGGTGAACACCGGGGAGCTGTTTTTT.

The chain links TRBV7-9 to TRBJ2-7; D may be TRBD2 (5 bases). The CDR3 extends over 15 amino acids. V shed 3 bases and J shed 7 bases, with 19 bases lying between them. Germline-derived CDR1 and CDR2 are SEHNR and FQNEAQ (reference sequence). CDR3 bases: TGTGCCAGCAGCTTGAAGGATTCCGCCTCGGGAGAGCAGTACTTC. As protein: CASSLKDSASGEQYF.

This clone has more than one count but fewer than ten. The chain links TRBV30 to TRBJ1-5; D call uncertain. V lost 2 bases and J lost 1, with 9 bases in between. This CDR3 contains 14 residues. Germline loops: CDR1 GTSNPN, CDR2 SVGIG (reference sequence). CDR3 in DNA: TGTGCCTGGAGTTCCGGGTTAAGCAATCAGCCCCAGCATTTT. Protein sequence: CAWSSGLSNQPQHF.

CDR3 nucleotides: TGTGCCTGGAGTAGTTACGTTCGGGGATTATACGAGCAGTACTTC. Translated, it gives CAWSSYVRGLYEQYF. V is TRBV30 and J is TRBJ2-7, with a tentative D call TRBD2 (5 bases). This CDR3 is 15 amino acids long. The V and J ends lost 2 bases and 4 bases respectively, with 18 bases between them. The germline CDR1 and CDR2 sequences are GTSNPN and SVGIG (reference sequence).

The chain links TRBV10-1 to TRBJ2-1; 12 bases align to TRBD2. Unmatched junction bases numbered 8, after V lost 6 bases and J lost 11 bases. The CDR3 runs 14 residues. Germline V gene lookup returns CDR1 WNHNN and CDR2 SYGVQD (reference sequence). The CDR3 DNA is TGCGCCAGCAGCCGGTCTAGCGGGAGGGCTAAGCAGTTCTTC. As protein: CASSRSSGRAKQFF.

This rearrangement joins TRBV27 to TRBJ1-4, with D unclear. The germline V gene has CDR1 MNHEY and CDR2 SMNVEV (reference sequence). With 6 bases removed from V and 5 bases from J, the gap between germline ends came to 13 bases. This CDR3 region has 14 residues. The DNA of the CDR3 is TGTGCCAGCAGAATCTCCGGTGTGAATGAAAAACTGTTTTTT. It translates to CASRISGVNEKLFF.

The V and J genes are TRBV5-1 and TRBJ2-7, with D unclear. This CDR3 is 11 amino acids long. V dropped 0 bases and J dropped 6 bases, with 4 bases sitting between them. The germline V gene encodes CDR1 SGHRS and CDR2 YFSETQ. The CDR3 reads CASSLGPEQYF. CDR3 in DNA: TGCGCCAGCAGCTTGGGGCCCGAGCAGTACTTC.

The rearrangement uses TRBV6-5 and TRBJ2-7; possible D gene TRBD2, 5 bases. The V end was cut by 5 bases, the J end by 3 bases, with 14 bases between. The CDR3 has 14 amino acids. Germline values: CDR1 MNHEY, CDR2 SVGAGI. The CDR3 nucleotides are TGTGCCAGCAGTCGGACTGGTATTTACTACGAGCAGTACTTC. It translates to CASSRTGIYYEQYF.

The chain recombines TRBV5-4 with TRBJ1-2, with 8 positions matching TRBD1. The V and J ends lost 4 bases and 7 bases, in that order; junction bases with no gene match: 9. Germline V CDR1 and CDR2: SGHNT, YYREEE (reference sequence). The CDR3 covers 14 residues. CDR3 residues: CASSQQIRGPGYTF. The CDR3 DNA is TGTGCCAGCAGCCAGCAAATCAGGGGGCCTGGCTACACCTTC.

The chain couples TRBV30 to TRBJ2-5, with D perhaps matching TRBD2 (5 bases). The V gene's germline CDR1 is GTSNPN and CDR2 SVGIG (reference sequence). V was clipped by 3 bases and J by 2 bases, with 10 bases between them. The CDR3 has 13 amino acids. CDR3: CAWSHGLQETQYF. CDR3 nucleotide sequence: TGTGCCTGGAGCCACGGACTGCAAGAGACCCAGTACTTC.

V gene TRBV7-9 combines with J gene TRBJ1-3; D is perhaps TRBD1 (5 bases). The ends were cut back, 5 bases at V and 2 bases at J, with 16 bases in the middle. Germline assignment: CDR1 SEHNR and CDR2 FQNEAQ (reference sequence). This CDR3 spans 16 amino acids. The DNA of the CDR3 is TGTGCCAGCAGCCCACATCGGGGGAATACTGGAAACACCATATATTTT. It specifies CASSPHRGNTGNTIYF.

V and J are TRBV28 and TRBJ2-7, with D perhaps matching TRBD2 (5 bases). This CDR3 contains 15 residues. V lost 6 bases, J lost 3 bases, and 18 bases lay in between. Germline CDR1 and CDR2: MDHEN and SYDVKM. CDR3 amino acids: CASRTSSVGDYEQYF. CDR3 nucleotide sequence: TGTGCCAGCAGAACATCCTCCGTCGGGGACTACGAGCAGTACTTC.